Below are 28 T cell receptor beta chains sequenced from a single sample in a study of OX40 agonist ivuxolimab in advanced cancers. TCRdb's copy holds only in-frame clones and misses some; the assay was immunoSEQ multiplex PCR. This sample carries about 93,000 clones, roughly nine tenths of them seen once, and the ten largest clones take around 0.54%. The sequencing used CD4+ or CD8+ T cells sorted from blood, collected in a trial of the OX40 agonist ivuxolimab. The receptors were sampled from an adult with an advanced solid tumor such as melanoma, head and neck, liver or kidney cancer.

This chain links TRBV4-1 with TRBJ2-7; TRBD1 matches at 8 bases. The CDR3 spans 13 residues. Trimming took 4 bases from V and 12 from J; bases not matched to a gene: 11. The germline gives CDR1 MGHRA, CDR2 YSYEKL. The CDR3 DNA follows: TGCGCCAGCAGCCTAGGCCCCTCAGGGGGCCGGTACTTC. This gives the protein CASSLGPSGGRYF.

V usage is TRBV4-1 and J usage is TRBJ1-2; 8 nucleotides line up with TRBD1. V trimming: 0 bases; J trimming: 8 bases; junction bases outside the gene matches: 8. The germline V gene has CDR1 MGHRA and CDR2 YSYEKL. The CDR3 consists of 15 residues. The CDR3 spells CASSQDGRTGLGYTF. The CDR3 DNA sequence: TGCGCCAGCAGCCAAGATGGACGGACAGGGCTCGGCTACACCTTC.

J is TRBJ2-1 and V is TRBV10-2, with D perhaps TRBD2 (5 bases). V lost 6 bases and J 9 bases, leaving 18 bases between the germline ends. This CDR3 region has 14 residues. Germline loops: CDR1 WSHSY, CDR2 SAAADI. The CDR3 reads CASSGLRGAGEQFF. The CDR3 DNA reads TGCGCCAGCAGCGGACTCAGAGGAGCTGGTGAGCAGTTCTTC.

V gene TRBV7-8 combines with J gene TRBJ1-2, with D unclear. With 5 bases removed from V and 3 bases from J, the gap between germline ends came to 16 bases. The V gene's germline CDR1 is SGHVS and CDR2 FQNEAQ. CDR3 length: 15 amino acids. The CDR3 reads CASSPPAGEDYGYTF. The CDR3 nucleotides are TGTGCCAGCAGCCCCCCCGCCGGGGAGGACTATGGCTACACCTTC.

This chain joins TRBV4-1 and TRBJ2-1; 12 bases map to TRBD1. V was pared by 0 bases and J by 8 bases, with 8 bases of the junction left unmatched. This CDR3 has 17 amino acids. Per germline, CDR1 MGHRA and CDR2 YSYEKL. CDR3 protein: CASSQDSGGTGGYEQFF. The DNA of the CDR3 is TGCGCCAGCAGCCAAGACTCGGGCGGGACAGGGGGCTATGAGCAGTTCTTC.

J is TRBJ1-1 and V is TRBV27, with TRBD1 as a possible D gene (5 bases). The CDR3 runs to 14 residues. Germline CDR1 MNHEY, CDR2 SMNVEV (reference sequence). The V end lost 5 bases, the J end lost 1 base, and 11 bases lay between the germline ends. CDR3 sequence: CASSPTVKNTEAFF. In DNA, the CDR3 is TGTGCCAGCAGTCCGACAGTAAAGAACACTGAAGCTTTCTTT.

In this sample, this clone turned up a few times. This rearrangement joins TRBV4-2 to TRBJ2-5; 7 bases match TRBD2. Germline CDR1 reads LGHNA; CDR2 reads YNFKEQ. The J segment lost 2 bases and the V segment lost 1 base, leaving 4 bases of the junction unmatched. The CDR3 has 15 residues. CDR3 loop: CASSQVERGQETQYF. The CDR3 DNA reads TGTGCCAGCAGCCAAGTCGAGCGGGGACAAGAGACCCAGTACTTC.

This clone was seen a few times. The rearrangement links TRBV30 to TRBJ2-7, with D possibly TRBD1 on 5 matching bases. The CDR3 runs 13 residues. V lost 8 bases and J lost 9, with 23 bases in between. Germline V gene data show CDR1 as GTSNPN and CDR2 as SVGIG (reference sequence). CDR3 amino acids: CATQVLASLRQYF. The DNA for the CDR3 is TGTGCCACACAGGTTCTGGCGTCACTCCGGCAGTACTTC.

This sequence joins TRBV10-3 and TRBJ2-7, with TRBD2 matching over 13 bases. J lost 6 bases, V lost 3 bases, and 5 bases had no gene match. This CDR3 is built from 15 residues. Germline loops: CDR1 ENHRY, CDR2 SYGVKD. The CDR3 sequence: CAISDRTSGRSEQYF. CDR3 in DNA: TGTGCCATCAGTGATAGGACTAGCGGGAGATCCGAGCAGTACTTC.

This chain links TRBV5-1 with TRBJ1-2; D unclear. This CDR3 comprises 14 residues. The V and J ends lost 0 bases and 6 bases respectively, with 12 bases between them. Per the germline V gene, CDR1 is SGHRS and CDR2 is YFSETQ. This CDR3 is CASSLEMARDGYTF. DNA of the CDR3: TGCGCCAGCAGCTTGGAGATGGCGAGGGATGGCTACACCTTC.

The CDR3 here is CASSHGIPAEAFF. The CDR3 DNA is TGTGCCAGCAGCCACGGGATTCCCGCTGAAGCTTTCTTT. The chain links TRBV6-6 to TRBJ1-1; D is unresolved. The germline V and J ends were trimmed by 6 bases and 6 bases, with 14 bases remaining between them. CDR1 is MNHNY, CDR2 SVGAGI, per germline (reference sequence). CDR3 size: 13 residues.

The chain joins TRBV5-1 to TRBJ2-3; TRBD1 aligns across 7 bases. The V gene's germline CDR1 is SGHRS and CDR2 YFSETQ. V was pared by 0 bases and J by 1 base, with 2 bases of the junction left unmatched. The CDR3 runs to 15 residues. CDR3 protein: CASSLDRGGTDTQYF. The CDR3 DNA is TGCGCCAGCAGCTTGGACAGGGGAGGCACAGATACGCAGTATTTT.

The CDR3 region is CASSKPGLAVSIWDNEQFF. In nucleotides, the CDR3 is TGTGCCAGCAGCAAACCGGGACTAGCGGTCTCGATTTGGGACAATGAGCAGTTCTTC. V gene TRBV21-1 combines with J gene TRBJ2-1; the D call TRBD2 from the table was never checked on the DNA. TRBV21-1 is a recognized pseudogene. This CDR3 region has 19 residues.

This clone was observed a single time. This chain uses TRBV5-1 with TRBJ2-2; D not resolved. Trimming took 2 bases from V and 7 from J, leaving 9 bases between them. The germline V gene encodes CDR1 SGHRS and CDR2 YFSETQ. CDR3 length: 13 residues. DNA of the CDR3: TGCGCCAGCAGCTTCGACCCCCTCGGGGAGCTGTTTTTT. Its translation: CASSFDPLGELFF.

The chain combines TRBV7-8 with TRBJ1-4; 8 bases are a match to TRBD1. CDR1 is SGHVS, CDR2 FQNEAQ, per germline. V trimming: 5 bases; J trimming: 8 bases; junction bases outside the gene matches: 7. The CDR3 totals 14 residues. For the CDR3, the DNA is TGTGCCAGCAGCCCGGACAGGGTTGGAGAAAAACTGTTTTTT. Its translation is CASSPDRVGEKLFF.

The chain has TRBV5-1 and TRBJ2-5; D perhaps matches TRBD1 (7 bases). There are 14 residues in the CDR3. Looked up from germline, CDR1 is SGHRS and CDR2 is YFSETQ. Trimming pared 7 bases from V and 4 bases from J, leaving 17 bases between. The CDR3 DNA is TGCGCCAGCGGACAGGACGGAGGGGGAGAGACCCAGTACTTC. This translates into CASGQDGGGETQYF.

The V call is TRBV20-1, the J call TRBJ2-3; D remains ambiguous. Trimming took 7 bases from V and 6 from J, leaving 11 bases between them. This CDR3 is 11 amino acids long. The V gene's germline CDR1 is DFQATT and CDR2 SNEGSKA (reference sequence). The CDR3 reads CSGSSKDTQYF. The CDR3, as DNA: TGCAGTGGAAGTTCCAAGGATACGCAGTATTTT.

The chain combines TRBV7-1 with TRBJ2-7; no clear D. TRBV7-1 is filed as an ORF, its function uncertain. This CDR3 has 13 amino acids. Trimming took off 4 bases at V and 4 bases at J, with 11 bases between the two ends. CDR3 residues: CASSLERTYEQYF. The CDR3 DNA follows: TGTGCCAGCAGCTTAGAGCGAACATACGAGCAGTACTTC.

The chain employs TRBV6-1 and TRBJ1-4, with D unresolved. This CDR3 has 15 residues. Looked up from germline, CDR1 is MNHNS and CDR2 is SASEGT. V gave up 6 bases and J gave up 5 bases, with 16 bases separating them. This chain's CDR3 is CASSLGMSGNEKLFF. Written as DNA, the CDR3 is TGTGCCAGCAGCCTCGGTATGAGTGGGAATGAAAAACTGTTTTTT.

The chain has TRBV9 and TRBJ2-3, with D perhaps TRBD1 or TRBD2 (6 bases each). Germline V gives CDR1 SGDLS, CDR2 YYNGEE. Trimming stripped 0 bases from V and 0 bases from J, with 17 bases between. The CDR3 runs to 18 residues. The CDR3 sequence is CASSVGGASSSSTDTQYF. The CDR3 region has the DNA TGTGCCAGCAGCGTAGGGGGGGCCAGCTCCTCTAGCACAGATACGCAGTATTTT.

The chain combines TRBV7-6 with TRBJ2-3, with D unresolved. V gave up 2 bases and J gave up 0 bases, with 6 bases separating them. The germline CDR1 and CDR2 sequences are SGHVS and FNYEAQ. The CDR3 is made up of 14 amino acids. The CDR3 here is CASSLITSTDTQYF. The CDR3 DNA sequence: TGTGCCAGCAGCTTAATTACTAGCACAGATACGCAGTATTTT.

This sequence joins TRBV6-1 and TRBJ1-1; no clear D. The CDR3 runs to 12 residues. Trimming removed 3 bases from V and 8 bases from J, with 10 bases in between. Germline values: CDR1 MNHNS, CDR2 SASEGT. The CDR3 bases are TGTGCCAGCAGTGAGGCCCCCTTAGAAGCTTTCTTT. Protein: CASSEAPLEAFF.

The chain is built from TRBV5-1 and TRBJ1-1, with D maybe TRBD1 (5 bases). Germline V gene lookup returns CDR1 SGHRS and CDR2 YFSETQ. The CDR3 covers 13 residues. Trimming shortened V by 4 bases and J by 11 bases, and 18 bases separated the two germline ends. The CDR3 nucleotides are TGCGCCAGCAGCATTGGACACACCGTCGAGGCTTTCTTT. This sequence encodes CASSIGHTVEAFF.

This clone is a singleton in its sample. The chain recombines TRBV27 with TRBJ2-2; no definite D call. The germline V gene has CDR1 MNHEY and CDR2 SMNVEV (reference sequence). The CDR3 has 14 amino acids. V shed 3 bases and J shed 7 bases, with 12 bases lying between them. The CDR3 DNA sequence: TGTGCCAGCAGTTTTTCTCGTCAGCTCGGGGAGCTGTTTTTT. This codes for CASSFSRQLGELFF.

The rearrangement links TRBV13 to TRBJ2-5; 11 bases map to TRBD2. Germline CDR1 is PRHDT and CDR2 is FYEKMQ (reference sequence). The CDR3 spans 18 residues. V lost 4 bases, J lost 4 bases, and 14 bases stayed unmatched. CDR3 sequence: CASSSSAVSGGARETQYF. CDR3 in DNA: TGTGCCAGCAGCTCCTCGGCGGTTAGCGGGGGGGCACGAGAGACCCAGTACTTC.

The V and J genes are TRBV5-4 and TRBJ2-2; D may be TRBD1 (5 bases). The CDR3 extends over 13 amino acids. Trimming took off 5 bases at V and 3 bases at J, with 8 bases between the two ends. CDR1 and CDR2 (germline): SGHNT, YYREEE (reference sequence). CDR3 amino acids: CASSQGYTGELFF. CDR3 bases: TGTGCCAGCAGTCAGGGTTACACCGGGGAGCTGTTTTTT. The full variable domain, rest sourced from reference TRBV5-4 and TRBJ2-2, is ETGVTQSPTHLIKTRGQQVTLRCSSQSGHNTVSWYQQALGQGPQFIFQYYREEENGRGNFPPRFSGLQFPNYSSELNVNALELDDSALYLCASSQGYTGELFFGEGSRLTVL.

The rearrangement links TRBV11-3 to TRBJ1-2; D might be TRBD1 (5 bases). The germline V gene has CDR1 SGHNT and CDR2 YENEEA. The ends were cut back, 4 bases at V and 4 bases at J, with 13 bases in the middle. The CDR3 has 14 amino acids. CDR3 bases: TGTGCCAGCAGCTGGCCGGGACGCCTCTATGGCTACACCTTC. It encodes CASSWPGRLYGYTF.

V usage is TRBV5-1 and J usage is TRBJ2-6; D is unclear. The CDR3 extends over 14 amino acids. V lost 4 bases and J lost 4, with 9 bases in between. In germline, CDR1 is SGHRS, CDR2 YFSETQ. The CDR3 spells CASSPASGANVLTF. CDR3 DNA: TGCGCCAGCAGCCCTGCGTCCGGGGCCAACGTCCTGACTTTC.